Listed below are T cell receptor beta chains from one sample, sequenced in a study of cytomegalovirus exposure and HLA in healthy donors. This table comes from immunoSEQ multiplex PCR, and its TCRdb copy is limited to in-frame clones, with some not included. The profile covers 150,000 to 200,000 clones, with almost 80% appearing a single time and 0.85% to 1% taken by the ten largest. Sequencing was done on a sample of PBMCs. Receptors were obtained from a woman between 50 and 59 years old in good health and CMV-seropositive. The conserved cysteine and the conserved F or W are not part of the CDR3 here. A D gene is named only where the DNA matches it firmly. Clone size is given for some rows only: seen once, a few or many times, or a class if the clone is expanded.

TRBD2	-	11	TRBV28	TRBJ2-2	AVAGPNTGELF
TRBD1	once	15	TRBV7-7	TRBJ2-5	ASSLGGFQTLQETQY
TRBD1	-	12	TRBV18	TRBJ1-5	ASSPRGQGPPQH
TRBD1	-	12	TRBV5-1	TRBJ2-7	ASSLGQGVYEQY
TRBD1	-	16	TRBV10-2	TRBJ2-4	ASKPGGQASLAKNIQY
TRBD1	few	13	TRBV6-5	TRBJ2-2	ASRRQGADTGELF
-	once	11	TRBV10-1	TRBJ1-2	ASSDRRGDGYT
-	-	12	TRBV5-4	TRBJ2-7	ASSGGTASYEQY
-	-	11	TRBV12-5	TRBJ2-5	ASGLVGEETQY
-	-	12	TRBV5-6	TRBJ2-5	ASSPGPGKETQY
-	-	10	TRBV7-8	TRBJ2-5	ASSSGEETQY
-	-	10	TRBV29-1	TRBJ2-7	SVGPAGLEQY
TRBD1	few	15	TRBV2	TRBJ1-2	ASSLGQGPLPIYGYT
-	-	11	TRBV5-1	TRBJ2-1	ASSLEATGEQF
-	once	13	TRBV27	TRBJ2-2	ASSLDHRATGELF
-	-	8	TRBV18	TRBJ2-5	AAAGWAQY
-	-	14	TRBV21-1	TRBJ1-4	ASRLRLRDREEKLF
TRBD1	once	13	TRBV5-6	TRBJ1-2	ASSPQGAEIGGYT
TRBD1	-	13	TRBV9	TRBJ1-1	ASSVADRGGTEAF
TRBD1	-	13	TRBV28	TRBJ2-7	ASSLSGGIIYEQY
-	-	12	TRBV18	TRBJ1-4	ASSRQSFNEKLF
-	-	16	TRBV14	TRBJ1-1	ASSSIFGGRLGNTGAF
TRBD1	few	12	TRBV2	TRBJ2-7	ATRSGQGAYEQY
-	-	13	TRBV19	TRBJ2-7	ASSIGRAWQYEQY
-	-	14	TRBV15	TRBJ1-4	ATSRDPTGFNEKLF
TRBD1	-	10	TRBV6-6	TRBJ1-2	ASTTGDYGYT
TRBD2	-	14	TRBV7-2	TRBJ2-3	ASSPLAGGQVDTQY
-	-	13	TRBV28	TRBJ2-2	ASSTTGQHTGELF
-	-	12	TRBV2	TRBJ1-5	ASSIIGGNQPQH
-	-	13	TRBV2	TRBJ2-6	ASCLGLSGANVLT
TRBD1	-	13	TRBV4-1	TRBJ2-7	ASSQAGQGAHEQY
-	-	11	TRBV7-2	TRBJ1-1	ASHAGVTGRAF
TRBD1	-	13	TRBV2	TRBJ2-2	ASSLTGSNTGELF
-	-	15	TRBV12-2	TRBJ1-6	ASRTPQGVGDNSPLH
-	-	11	TRBV5-1	TRBJ1-2	ASRGGENYGYT
-	-	10	TRBV28	TRBJ1-2	ASLQANYGYT
-	-	11	TRBV4-1	TRBJ1-5	ASSRDINQPQH
-	few	11	TRBV28	TRBJ2-7	ASSLGSTYEQY
-	-	15	TRBV21-1	TRBJ2-1	ASSKAPGLAGRNEQF
TRBD1	-	13	TRBV7-9	TRBJ2-7	ASSSDRTGRYEQY
-	-	11	TRBV19	TRBJ1-1	ASTTIGATEAF
TRBD1	-	12	TRBV6-5	TRBJ1-5	ASSPKGARQPQH
TRBD2	-	14	TRBV4-3	TRBJ2-1	ASSQDFAGGLSEQF
-	-	12	TRBV9	TRBJ1-5	ASSVFQGNQPQH
TRBD1	-	13	TRBV7-2	TRBJ2-5	ASSSRGLGEETQY
-	-	11	TRBV30	TRBJ1-5	AWSRARDQPQH
-	-	13	TRBV19	TRBJ1-5	ASSVDTGGNQPQH
TRBD1	-	14	TRBV7-8	TRBJ2-7	ASSRDGTGGPYEQY
-	-	14	TRBV7-6	TRBJ2-1	ASSPGTHLFYNEQF
TRBD1	once	13	TRBV19	TRBJ2-7	ASSDVDRAIYEQY
TRBD2	-	21	TRBV27	TRBJ2-1	ASPPAWLAGDLPHLKLYNEQF
TRBD1	-	12	TRBV2	TRBJ1-2	ASRRGGRDYGYT
-	-	12	TRBV2	TRBJ1-4	ASRSGSYNEKLF
-	few	14	TRBV7-2	TRBJ2-1	ASSSPGGPPPNEQF
-	-	11	TRBV15	TRBJ1-5	ATSREGSQPQH
TRBD1	-	14	TRBV19	TRBJ1-1	ASSGGDRGVSTEAF
TRBD2	-	14	TRBV5-1	TRBJ2-2	ASSSRVSGGTGELF